This T cell receptor (beta chain) was recorded in a study of low-dose radiotherapy and immunotherapy resistance in tumors (dated 2022 in TCRdb). About the full investigation: Patients in Cohort 1 were given 0.5 Gy per fraction every 2 weeks, and the prescribed total PTV dose was 6.5 Gy. The translational analysis covered eight patients: three from the first dose cohort and the first five from the second dose cohort. Cohort 2 received 1 Gy per fraction every two weeks, with a total of 13 Gy over 26 weeks. Patients took aspirin 300 mg orally once daily for four cycles, starting on cycle 1 day 1. Nivolumab was administered intravenously as a 240 mg flat dose every two weeks, and ipilimumab was administered intravenously at 1 mg/kg every six weeks. Every two weeks, patients got intravenous cyclophosphamide at 200 mg/m2, given one day ahead of each radiation and immunotherapy administration. Trial participants were not randomized into treatment groups.

According to the study, the label for this sample's time point signals: before trial treatment. The donors took part in RACIN, a single-arm, phase I, dose-escalation trial that combined nivolumab, ipilimumab, aspirin, low-dose cyclophosphamide and low-dose radiotherapy. Patients with advanced, TIL-negative solid tumors were considered eligible. From cysteine to phenylalanine, the CDR3 is 15 amino acids long. Solely the CDR3 DNA is kept, with 45 bases framed from the first base. Sequences GTSNPN (CDR1) and SVGIG (CDR2) are obtained from the germline V gene (reference sequence). This clonotype was observed once. It has no known antigen specificity. This may arise from a read error, as a much more abundant clone is one base away. The sequencing machine was an Illumina HiSeq 2500. First-strand cDNA was synthesized with Superscript III and a set of TRAV- and TRBV-specific primers, covering both TCRalpha and TCRbeta chains. TCRs were amplified for 20 to 25 PCR cycles with Phusion, using a constant-region primer paired with the adapter attached to the V primers. The isolated mRNA was amplified using the MessageAmp II aRNA Amplification Kit, with in vitro transcription performed for 16 hours at 37 degrees C. The Dynabeads mRNA DIRECT Purification Kit was used to isolate mRNA for TCR sequencing. Indexed Illumina adapters were added in a second 25-cycle Phusion PCR, and the resulting products were purified with AMPure XP beads. The authors' analysis ran thus. Using custom Perl scripts, TCR sequences encoding the same protein were pooled, out-of-frame sequences were removed, and the abundance of each clonotype was computed. Any TCR sequence backed by just one read was left out of the analysis. Repertoire metrics included Shannon entropy, Gini index, clonality, richness, and frequency of TCRs shared between repertoires. TCRdb redid the processing of the public reads, applying fastp at Q25 and MiXCR, and retained in-frame beta chains. Rows with one shared CDR3 protein collapse into an entry with the most common genes and DNA. The V and J calls come from TCRdb's annotation, not from the publication. The sample table contains about 60,000 distinct CDR3 sequences; only one count was recorded for approximately 26% of them. Roughly 6% of the sample is taken by the ten largest.

The source material was PBMCs, sampled before treatment. This sequence uses TRBV30 and TRBJ2-7, and 7 junctional nucleotides match TRBD2. This clonotype originated in a male donor with prostate cancer. The nucleotides read TGTGCCCGGAGTGTCGGGCTAGCGGTCTCCTACGAGCAGTACTTC. This is translated as CARSVGLAVSYEQYF.